This is a list of T cell receptor beta chains from one sample in a study of regulatory T cells in long-lasting Graves disease. One entry per CDR3 protein, called by TCRdb with MiXCR from the multiplex PCR reads. The sample lists hundreds of thousands of distinct CDR3 sequences, roughly a fifth occurring once. Material: peripheral blood mononuclear cells (PBMCs), obtained when the disease was refractory, from a patient treated with antithyroid drugs. Receptors originate from a female donor with Graves disease. The CDR3 runs from the conserved cysteine through the conserved F or W. A D gene is named only where the DNA matches it firmly. Not every row has a clone size; where given, it reads once, few, many or a size class.

TRBV19	TRBD1	TRBJ1-5	few	CASSSQGIAGNQPQHF	TGTGCCAGTAGTTCACAGGGGATAGCTGGCAATCAGCCCCAGCATTTT
TRBV7-9	TRBD2	TRBJ2-5	once	CASSNPPTSGKETQYF	TGTGCCAGCAGTAATCCCCCGACTAGCGGGAAAGAGACCCAGTACTTC
TRBV4-2	TRBD1	TRBJ1-6	-	CASRSGDRGSSPLHF	TGTGCCAGCAGATCGGGCGACAGGGGGTCTTCACCCCTCCACTTT
TRBV7-2	TRBD1	TRBJ2-7	-	CASSLVGQGAYEQYF	TGTGCCAGCAGCTTAGTTGGTCAGGGGGCTTACGAGCAGTACTTC
TRBV27	TRBD1	TRBJ2-3	once	CASSPRQGRTDTQYF	TGTGCCAGCAGTCCAAGACAGGGGCGCACAGATACGCAGTATTTT
TRBV13	TRBD2	TRBJ2-2	few	CASSLTLAGVTGELFF	TGTGCCAGCAGCTTAACCCTAGCGGGAGTCACCGGGGAGCTGTTTTTT
TRBV7-3	-	TRBJ1-1	-	CASSPAPGDEAFF	TGTGCCAGCAGCCCGGCGCCAGGTGATGAAGCTTTCTTT
TRBV18	-	TRBJ2-3	few	CASSKLRSDTQYF	TGTGCCAGCTCGAAGTTGAGGTCAGATACGCAGTATTTT
TRBV5-1	-	TRBJ2-5	-	CASSETRQETQYF	TGCGCCAGCAGTGAGACGCGCCAAGAGACCCAGTACTTC
TRBV6-1	-	TRBJ1-5	-	CASSRDFRAQHF	TGTGCCAGCAGCCGGGATTTCCGGGCCCAGCATTTT
TRBV5-1	-	TRBJ2-1	few	CAGKGIAEYNEQFF	TGCGCCGGAAAGGGGATAGCGGAGTACAATGAGCAGTTCTTC
TRBV20-1	TRBD2	TRBJ2-1	-	CSAPTSGRASEQFF	TGCAGTGCTCCGACTAGCGGGAGGGCGTCCGAGCAGTTCTTC
TRBV11-2	TRBD2	TRBJ2-7	few	CASSLGLAGRGREQYF	TGTGCCAGCAGCTTAGGCCTAGCGGGAAGGGGCAGAGAGCAGTACTTC
TRBV6-1	TRBD1	TRBJ2-7	many	CASKGQSYEQYF	TGTGCCAGCAAGGGACAGTCCTACGAGCAGTACTTC
TRBV5-5	TRBD1	TRBJ2-7	few	CASRPGTGVHEQYF	TGTGCCAGCAGACCCGGGACAGGGGTCCACGAGCAGTACTTC
TRBV5-1	-	TRBJ1-1	-	CASSRGTESTEAFF	TGCGCCAGCAGCAGGGGTACAGAGTCCACTGAAGCTTTCTTT
TRBV20-1	-	TRBJ1-5	many	CSARDWTSNQPQHF	TGCAGTGCTAGAGATTGGACAAGCAATCAGCCCCAGCATTTT
TRBV7-2	-	TRBJ2-7	many	CASSLELLSYEQYF	TGTGCCAGCAGCTTAGAACTGCTATCCTACGAGCAGTACTTC
TRBV7-6	-	TRBJ1-5	many	CASSLEPLGNNQPQHF	TGTGCCAGCAGCTTAGAACCTTTAGGGAACAATCAGCCCCAGCATTTT
TRBV30	-	TRBJ1-4	-	CAWSRGDRGTGEKLFF	TGTGCCTGGAGTCGAGGAGATCGGGGTACGGGTGAAAAACTGTTTTTT
TRBV6-5	-	TRBJ1-5	many	CATRYWQNNQPQHF	TGTGCCACCCGTTACTGGCAGAACAATCAGCCCCAGCATTTT
TRBV3-1	-	TRBJ1-1	-	CASSDRAREAFF	TGTGCCAGCAGCGACCGCGCGCGGGAAGCTTTCTTT
TRBV29-1	-	TRBJ1-2	many	CSATTVNYGYTF	TGCAGCGCAACGACTGTCAACTATGGCTACACCTTC
TRBV5-1	TRBD1	TRBJ1-5	-	CASSPGQGYNQPQHF	TGCGCCAGCAGTCCGGGACAGGGCTACAATCAGCCCCAGCATTTT
TRBV14	-	TRBJ2-5	few	CASSQVRGGGVKRTQYF	TGTGCCAGCAGCCAGGTCAGGGGAGGTGGTGTTAAACGGACCCAGTACTTC
TRBV6-2/TRBV6-3	TRBD1	TRBJ1-2	many	CASSYSQGAAYGYTF	TGTGCCAGCAGTTATTCTCAGGGGGCGGCCTATGGCTACACCTTC
TRBV2	-	TRBJ1-5	-	CASNRLGLQPQHF	TGTGCCAGCAACAGGCTAGGACTCCAGCCCCAGCATTTT
TRBV28	TRBD2	TRBJ2-7	many	CASSFILARDEQYF	TGTGCCAGCAGTTTCATACTAGCGAGGGACGAGCAGTACTTC
TRBV20-1	TRBD1	TRBJ1-5	-	CSAQRFGGTADSNQPQHF	TGCAGTGCCCAACGGTTCGGAGGGACAGCCGATAGCAATCAGCCCCAGCATTTT
TRBV10-3	-	TRBJ1-5	few	CAISELGGQPQHF	TGTGCCATCAGTGAGTTGGGAGGACAGCCCCAGCATTTT
TRBV15	TRBD1	TRBJ1-4	many	CATRDTGGREKLFF	TGTGCCACCAGGGATACAGGGGGCAGAGAAAAACTGTTTTTT
TRBV6-1	TRBD2	TRBJ2-2	few	CASSKGREVGTGELFF	TGTGCCAGCAGTAAGGGGAGGGAGGTGGGGACCGGGGAGCTGTTTTTT
TRBV20-1	TRBD2	TRBJ2-2	-	CSARGTSGFTGELFF	TGCAGTGCTAGAGGGACTAGCGGTTTCACCGGGGAGCTGTTTTTT
TRBV28	TRBD1	TRBJ1-6	-	CASSTWDSSWSPLHF	TGTGCCAGCAGTACCTGGGACAGCTCTTGGTCACCCCTCCACTTT
TRBV28	-	TRBJ2-7	many	CASSFMAGWPFGGSYEQYF	TGTGCCAGCAGTTTCATGGCGGGATGGCCCTTTGGTGGTTCCTACGAGCAGTACTTC
TRBV28	TRBD2	TRBJ2-1	-	CASSSPRKLAGGLNEQFF	TGTGCCAGCAGTTCCCCACGAAAGTTAGCGGGAGGTTTGAATGAGCAGTTCTTC
TRBV27	TRBD2	TRBJ2-1	-	CASSSLGLASFPYNEQFF	TGTGCCAGCAGTTCACTCGGACTAGCGAGTTTTCCTTACAATGAGCAGTTCTTC
TRBV30	TRBD1	TRBJ1-4	-	CAGRDRGLEKLFF	TGTGCCGGCCGGGACAGGGGGCTTGAAAAACTGTTTTTT
TRBV6-1	TRBD1	TRBJ2-7	many	CASRPGTGGNEQYF	TGTGCCAGCAGGCCCGGGACAGGGGGAAACGAGCAGTACTTC
TRBV7-7	TRBD2	TRBJ2-5	many	CASSARGQETQYF	TGTGCTAGCAGCGCGCGGGGGCAAGAGACCCAGTACTTC
TRBV7-9	-	TRBJ2-7	-	CASGVEIISEQYF	TGTGCCAGCGGTGTAGAGATCATAAGCGAGCAGTACTTC
TRBV11-2	-	TRBJ2-7	many	CASSRRYGSQVYEQYF	TGTGCCAGCAGCCGCAGGTACGGTTCCCAAGTCTACGAGCAGTACTTC
TRBV18	-	TRBJ1-5	many	CASRKETNQPQHF	TGTGCCAGCCGCAAAGAAACCAATCAGCCCCAGCATTTT
TRBV10-2	-	TRBJ1-2	many	CASSEGRVYGYTF	TGCGCCAGCAGTGAGGGCAGGGTTTACGGCTACACCTTC
TRBV13	-	TRBJ2-3	few	CASSLQGDGLWDTQYF	TGTGCCAGCAGCTTGCAAGGGGACGGGCTGTGGGATACGCAGTATTTT
TRBV13	-	TRBJ1-1	many	CASSARPGVRRNTEAFF	TGTGCCAGCAGCGCCCGACCGGGGGTGAGGCGAAACACTGAAGCTTTCTTT
TRBV7-6	-	TRBJ1-4	-	CASSLGRLIVTNEKLFF	TGTGCCAGCAGCTTAGGAAGACTTATTGTAACTAATGAAAAACTGTTTTTT
TRBV29-1	-	TRBJ1-4	few	CSVRRALGEKLFF	TGCAGCGTCCGAAGAGCCCTTGGGGAAAAACTGTTTTTT
TRBV20-1	TRBD1	TRBJ1-5	-	CSARVRGNQPQHF	TGCAGTGCTAGAGTCAGGGGGAATCAGCCCCAGCATTTT
TRBV5-1	-	TRBJ2-7	many	CASRTERSYEQYF	TGCGCCAGCAGAACGGAGAGGTCCTACGAGCAGTACTTC
TRBV6-1	-	TRBJ2-2	-	CASKGLAARDTGELFF	TGTGCCAGCAAGGGGCTAGCAGCAAGGGACACCGGGGAGCTGTTTTTT
TRBV29-1	-	TRBJ1-3	few	CSVATREDAGNTIYF	TGCAGCGTGGCTACTCGGGAGGACGCTGGAAACACCATATATTTT
TRBV7-9	-	TRBJ2-7	-	CASSGGGRTYEQYF	TGTGCCAGCAGCGGCGGAGGGCGGACCTACGAGCAGTACTTC
TRBV13	TRBD2	TRBJ2-7	many	CASSLGSGGTYEQYF	TGTGCCAGCAGCTTAGGGAGCGGGGGAACCTACGAGCAGTACTTC
TRBV2	-	TRBJ1-2	many	CASSDHRSEGYTF	TGTGCCAGCAGTGATCATCGCTCTGAAGGCTACACCTTC
TRBV20-1	-	TRBJ2-5	many	CSARAYMGTGAETQYF	TGCAGTGCTAGAGCATATATGGGGACCGGAGCAGAGACCCAGTACTTC
TRBV5-6	-	TRBJ2-7	-	CASSFGRNSYEQYF	TGTGCCAGCAGCTTTGGCCGAAATTCCTACGAGCAGTACTTC